This entry features one TCR beta chain sequence. As yet, its antigen is unknown. Assay used: immunoSEQ multiplex PCR; TCRdb lists only in-frame clones, some missing. The sample lists some 280,000 clones, around 92% occurring once. This sample is drawn from a study of T cell responses to AZD1222 COVID-19 vaccine. Notes on the study in general: The donors showed a predominance of white British ancestry and of females, with possible underestimation of clonal diversity. The peak T cell response came first, and repertoires were sampled only after it. Per reports, nearly half of all spike-specific TCRs target regions that are unmutated in variants.

V trimming: 0 bases; J trimming: 5 bases; junction bases outside the gene matches: 10. The CDR3 spans 17 residues. Germline V gene sequence: CDR1 SGDLS, CDR2 YYNGEE. Second doses were pooled across both intervals (about 4 or about 12 weeks). The source material was peripheral blood, sampled 28 days after the second AZD1222 dose. The clonotype originates from an adult who received the AZD1222 COVID-19 vaccine. The chain is built from TRBV9 and TRBJ1-5, with 8 bases identical to TRBD1. CDR3 in DNA: TGTGCCAGCAGCGTAGGGGACGGACAGGGATTCGATCAGCCCCAGCATTTT. As protein: CASSVGDGQGFDQPQHF.